These T cell receptor beta chains were read from a single sample in a study of T cells in Graves' hyperthyroidism and ophthalmopathy. MiXCR was run by TCRdb on the multiplex PCR reads, yielding one entry per CDR3 protein. The sample lists more than 300,000 distinct CDR3 sequences, around a sixth occurring once. The sequenced material came from blood. These receptors were collected from a man aged 18-30 years with Graves' ophthalmopathy. Both conserved end residues are trimmed from each CDR3. Clone size is not always given. Where it is, it says once, few, many or a class for expanded clones.

many,TRBV5-1,TRBJ1-1,ASSDYRGRNEAF
few,TRBV9,TRBJ1-5,ASSGEDSNQPQH
few,TRBV4-1,TRBJ1-1,ASSQVKGGTEAF
many,TRBV12-3/TRBV12-4,TRBJ2-5,ASIMTGVETQY
.,TRBV9,TRBJ2-2,ASSYRHGELF
many,TRBV18,TRBJ1-5,ASSRDSWQGQPQH
.,TRBV28,TRBJ2-2,ASSLYMGGSVADSTGELF
few,TRBV5-1,TRBJ1-2,ASSLSGTGYGYT
many,TRBV2,TRBJ1-2,ASSENRRPYGYT
many,TRBV28,TRBJ1-2,ASSSGVSMGSYT
.,TRBV29-1,TRBJ2-7,SVTPQAGRNEQY
many,TRBV6-1,TRBJ2-2,ASRITGELF
.,TRBV5-5,TRBJ2-1,ASSRDREYNEQF
.,TRBV2,TRBJ1-5,ASSAHRDSIYSNQPQH
many,TRBV12-3/TRBV12-4,TRBJ1-5,ASSLFKGSRWDQPQH
.,TRBV14,TRBJ2-7,ASSQQSGPYEQY
.,TRBV6-1,TRBJ1-1,ASSERQVNTEAF
.,TRBV12-3/TRBV12-4,TRBJ2-7,ASRAISGGAKEQY
few,TRBV9,TRBJ1-2,ASSVSRTEVGSYT
many,TRBV13,TRBJ2-7,ASSSGGSPYEQY
few,TRBV11-2,TRBJ2-1,ASSFGDRDTYNEQF
.,TRBV14,TRBJ2-5,ASSHYETQY
many,TRBV7-2,TRBJ1-2,ASSLERGGYT
many,TRBV24-1,TRBJ2-1,ATSDLEPPNEQF
.,TRBV4-2,TRBJ2-2,ASSLRDLANTGELF
.,TRBV20-1,TRBJ1-2,SAGSGGDGCT
many,TRBV24-1,TRBJ2-7,ATSDLDGYEQY
few,TRBV27,TRBJ1-4,ASSFLWGRGAEKLF
.,TRBV6-1,TRBJ2-7,ASLEGAPSYEQY
few,TRBV4-1,TRBJ2-7,ASSQVGRSSYEQY
few,TRBV5-1,TRBJ2-1,ASSFNGDWDEQF
many,TRBV7-9,TRBJ1-1,AWDRGNTEAF
.,TRBV6-1,TRBJ2-7,AGSKGGSYEQY
many,TRBV5-1,TRBJ2-3,ASSLDSPSARDTQY